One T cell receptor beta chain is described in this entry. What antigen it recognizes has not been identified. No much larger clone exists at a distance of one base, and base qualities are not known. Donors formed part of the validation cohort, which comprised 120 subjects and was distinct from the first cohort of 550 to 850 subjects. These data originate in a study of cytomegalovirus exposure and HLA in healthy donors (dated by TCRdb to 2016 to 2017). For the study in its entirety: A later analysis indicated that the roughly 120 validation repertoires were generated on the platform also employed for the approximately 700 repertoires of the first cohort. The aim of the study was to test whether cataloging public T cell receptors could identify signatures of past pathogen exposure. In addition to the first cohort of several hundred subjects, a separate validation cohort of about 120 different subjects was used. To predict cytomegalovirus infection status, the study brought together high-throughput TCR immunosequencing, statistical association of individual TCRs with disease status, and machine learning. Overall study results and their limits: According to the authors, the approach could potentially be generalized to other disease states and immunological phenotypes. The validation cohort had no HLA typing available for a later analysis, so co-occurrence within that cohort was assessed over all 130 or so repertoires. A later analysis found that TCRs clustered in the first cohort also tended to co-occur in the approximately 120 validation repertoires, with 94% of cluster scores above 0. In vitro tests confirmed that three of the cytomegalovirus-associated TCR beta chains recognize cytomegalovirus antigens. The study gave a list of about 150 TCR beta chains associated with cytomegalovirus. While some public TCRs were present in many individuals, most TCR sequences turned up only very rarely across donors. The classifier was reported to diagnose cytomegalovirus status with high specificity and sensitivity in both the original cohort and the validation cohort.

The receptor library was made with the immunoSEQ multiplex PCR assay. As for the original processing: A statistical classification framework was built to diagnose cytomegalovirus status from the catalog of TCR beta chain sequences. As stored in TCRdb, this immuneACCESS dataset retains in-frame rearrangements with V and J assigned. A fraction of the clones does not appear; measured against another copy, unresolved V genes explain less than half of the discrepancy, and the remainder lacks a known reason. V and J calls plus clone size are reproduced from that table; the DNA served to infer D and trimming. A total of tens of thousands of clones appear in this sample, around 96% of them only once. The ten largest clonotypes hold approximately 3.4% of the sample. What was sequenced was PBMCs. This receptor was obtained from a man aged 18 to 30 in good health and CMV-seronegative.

The CDR3 amino acid sequence is: CASSVIGSGDIYGYTF. The DNA sequence follows: TGTGCCAGCAGCGTAATCGGGAGCGGGGATATATATGGCTACACCTTC. The V and J genes are TRBV9 and TRBJ1-2; no D segment can be confidently identified. Relative to germline, V is 1 base shorter and J is 5 bases shorter, with 18 bases between their ends. Including cysteine and phenylalanine, the CDR3 has 16 amino acids. The kept DNA is CDR3 alone, 48 bases in frame from the first base. CDR1 and CDR2 are read off the germline V gene as SGDLS and YYNGEE. Supplemented by the reference TRBV9 and TRBJ1-2 proteins around the CDR3, the complete variable domain is DSGVTQTPKHLITATGQRVTLRCSPRSGDLSVYWYQQSLDQGLQFLIQYYNGEERAKGNILERFSAQQFPDLHSELNLSSLELGDSALYFCASSVIGSGDIYGYTFGSGTRLTVV.